These T cell receptor beta chains were read from a single sample in a study of T cells in Graves' hyperthyroidism and ophthalmopathy. Using its own MiXCR run on the multiplex PCR reads, TCRdb lists one record per CDR3 protein. The sample contains 530,000 or so distinct CDR3 sequences, approximately 25% of which appear only once. Specimen: blood. The receptors here all came from a woman aged 25 to 39 with Graves' ophthalmopathy. CDR3s include the opening cysteine and the closing phenylalanine or tryptophan. D genes are given only for firm matches. Part of the rows lack a size; the others show once, few, many or a class for expanded clones.

CDR3 length	J gene	V gene	D gene	clone size	CDR3 DNA	CDR3 protein
13	TRBJ1-5	TRBV20-1	TRBD1	-	TGCAGTGCTCCTCGACAGGGTAATCAGCCCCAGCATTTT	CSAPRQGNQPQHF
15	TRBJ2-7	TRBV2	-	-	TGTGCCAGCAGCTTATACCCCGGTGGCTACTACGAGCAGTACTTC	CASSLYPGGYYEQYF
15	TRBJ2-5	TRBV5-1	TRBD2	-	TGCGCCAGCAGCAGATACGGGACTACCCCAGAGACCCAGTACTTC	CASSRYGTTPETQYF
16	TRBJ2-2	TRBV19	TRBD1	-	TGTGCCAGTAGTTCCGGGACAGGGACGATCATCGGGGAGCTGTTTTTT	CASSSGTGTIIGELFF
12	TRBJ1-5	TRBV20-1	-	few	TGCAGTGCTCCCAGGGGTGGGCAGCCCCAGCATTTT	CSAPRGGQPQHF
15	TRBJ1-6	TRBV12-3/TRBV12-4	-	many	TGTGCCAGCTGTTCCCGGGGCTCCTATAATTCACCCCTCCACTTT	CASCSRGSYNSPLHF
14	TRBJ1-5	TRBV12-3/TRBV12-4	TRBD1	-	TGTGCCAGCAGTCCGACAGGGTTTGATCAGCCCCAGCATTTT	CASSPTGFDQPQHF
16	TRBJ2-5	TRBV7-9	-	-	TGTGCCAGCAGCTTAGCGCTTAGCCGATACCAAGAGACCCAGTACTTC	CASSLALSRYQETQYF
16	TRBJ2-3	TRBV5-1	TRBD2	-	TGCGCCAGCAGCTTGGCAGATAGCGGGGGGGCGGATACGCAGTATTTT	CASSLADSGGADTQYF
13	TRBJ1-2	TRBV27	-	many	TGTGCCAGCAGTTTATCGCAGGCCGGTGGCTACACCTTC	CASSLSQAGGYTF
14	TRBJ2-7	TRBV11-3	-	many	TGTGCCAGCAGCCGGGGTCTTGGCTCCTACGAGCAGTACTTC	CASSRGLGSYEQYF
17	TRBJ2-7	TRBV11-2	TRBD2	many	TGTGCCAGCAGCTTGGGGATAGCGGGAGGGGTCCCATACGAGCAGTACTTC	CASSLGIAGGVPYEQYF
13	TRBJ1-1	TRBV12-5	TRBD1	many	TGTGCTAGTTCGGGACAGGGGTACACTGAAGCTTTCTTT	CASSGQGYTEAFF
13	TRBJ1-1	TRBV5-1	TRBD1	many	TGCGCCAGCAGAGACAGGGCGAACACTGAAGCTTTCTTT	CASRDRANTEAFF
13	TRBJ2-1	TRBV4-3	-	-	TGCGCCAGCAGCCTTTGGACTAATGGTGAGCAGTTCTTC	CASSLWTNGEQFF
12	TRBJ1-2	TRBV6-5	TRBD1	many	TGTGCCTCGAGACAGGGGGCATATGGCTACACCTTC	CASRQGAYGYTF
12	TRBJ2-7	TRBV13	-	many	TGTGCCAGCAGCTCGACAAGCTACGAGCAGTACTTC	CASSSTSYEQYF
15	TRBJ1-1	TRBV6-5	TRBD1	-	TGTGCCAGCAGTTACTCAGGGACAGGGATGACTGAAGCTTTCTTT	CASSYSGTGMTEAFF
14	TRBJ1-1	TRBV27	-	many	TGTGCCAGCAGTTCCTGGTCCCACGCCACTGAAGCTTTCTTT	CASSSWSHATEAFF
14	TRBJ2-5	TRBV12-3/TRBV12-4	TRBD1	many	TGTGCCAGCAGTCATCGGGACAGGGAAGAGACCCAGTACTTC	CASSHRDREETQYF
15	TRBJ1-3	TRBV10-3	-	many	TGTGCCATCGGGGCGGTTAGTGCGGCTGGAAACACCATATATTTT	CAIGAVSAAGNTIYF
15	TRBJ2-5	TRBV6-5	-	many	TGTGCCAGCAGAAGAACCCGGGTCTCTCAAGAGACCCAGTACTTC	CASRRTRVSQETQYF
17	TRBJ1-1	TRBV19	-	many	TGTGCCAGTATTCGACGGGGGGGGAGGACTGAACACACTGAAGCTTTCTTT	CASIRRGGRTEHTEAFF
15	TRBJ2-7	TRBV19	TRBD1	many	TGTGCCAGCGTTGAGGGACAGGGGCGAAACTACGAGCAGTACTTC	CASVEGQGRNYEQYF
16	TRBJ2-5	TRBV28	-	few	TGTGCCAGCAGTTGGGACCCGGATAAGGGGGGAGAGACCCAGTACTTC	CASSWDPDKGGETQYF
17	TRBJ2-7	TRBV4-1	-	few	TGCGCCAGCAGCGGTGGCGGGGGCCCCTCCTTATTCTACGAGCAGTACTTC	CASSGGGGPSLFYEQYF
14	TRBJ2-2	TRBV20-1	-	few	TGCAGTGCTAGGCCTGACACGAACACCGGGGAGCTGTTTTTT	CSARPDTNTGELFF
14	TRBJ1-5	TRBV12-3/TRBV12-4	-	few	TGTGCCACCTCGGGGGGGGGAGGCAATCAGCCCCAGCATTTT	CATSGGGGNQPQHF
14	TRBJ2-7	TRBV15	-	few	TGTGCCACCAGCAAAAGGACGAACAGCTACGAGCAGTACTTC	CATSKRTNSYEQYF
15	TRBJ1-3	TRBV6-5	-	-	TGTGCCAGCAGTTACTCGCAGGGGTCTGGAAACACCATATATTTT	CASSYSQGSGNTIYF
14	TRBJ2-2	TRBV30	-	-	TGTGCCTGGAGCCAAGGGTTAGAAACCGGGGAGCTGTTTTTT	CAWSQGLETGELFF
14	TRBJ2-7	TRBV6-5	-	many	TGTGCCAGCAGTTACGGCAGGGGTTTCCACGAGCAGTACTTC	CASSYGRGFHEQYF
14	TRBJ1-5	TRBV6-1	-	-	TGTGCCAGCAGACCCGACGGTGTGAGACAGCCCCAGCATTTT	CASRPDGVRQPQHF
11	TRBJ2-5	TRBV20-1	-	many	TGCAGTGCCCGTCTTGGTGAGACCCAGTACTTC	CSARLGETQYF
17	TRBJ1-2	TRBV11-2	TRBD1	few	TGTGCCAGCAGCCTTTCAAGGAACAGGGGTCTGACCTATGGCTACACCTTC	CASSLSRNRGLTYGYTF
14	TRBJ1-5	TRBV12-3/TRBV12-4	-	-	TGTGCCAGCAGCCTGGGACCGATTAATCAGCCCCAGCATTTT	CASSLGPINQPQHF
14	TRBJ2-5	TRBV27	TRBD1	many	TGTGCCAGCAGTTTATCAGACAGGGAAGAGACCCAGTACTTC	CASSLSDREETQYF
15	TRBJ1-2	TRBV2	-	-	TGTGCCAGCAGTGGGGCGGACGCAACGTCCTATGGCTACACCTTC	CASSGADATSYGYTF
14	TRBJ1-2	TRBV6-1	TRBD1	-	TGTGCCAGCAGCCCCCAGGGGGGGAGCTATGGCTACACCTTC	CASSPQGGSYGYTF
13	TRBJ2-7	TRBV6-1	TRBD2	-	TGTGCCAGCAGTGCTAGCGGGAATGGCGAGCAGTACTTC	CASSASGNGEQYF
13	TRBJ1-1	TRBV27	TRBD1	many	TGTGCCAGCAGTCTCGACAGGGACACTGAAGCTTTCTTT	CASSLDRDTEAFF
16	TRBJ1-1	TRBV11-2	-	many	TGTGCCAGCAGCAAGATCATAGGCGGCGGGAACACTGAAGCTTTCTTT	CASSKIIGGGNTEAFF
16	TRBJ1-1	TRBV20-1	-	few	TGCAGTGCTAGCCACTCACGCGGGGGCTTGAACACTGAAGCTTTCTTT	CSASHSRGGLNTEAFF
16	TRBJ1-2	TRBV5-5	TRBD1	many	TGTGCCAGCAGCTTGTGGACAGGGGGTAGTGGCTATGGCTACACCTTC	CASSLWTGGSGYGYTF
14	TRBJ2-2	TRBV27	TRBD1	many	TGTGCCAGCAAGCTGACAGGGTCCACCGGGGAGCTGTTTTTT	CASKLTGSTGELFF
13	TRBJ1-2	TRBV7-2	-	-	TGTGCCAGCAGCTTAGGTATGGCGGAAGGCTACACCTTC	CASSLGMAEGYTF
14	TRBJ2-7	TRBV10-3	-	-	TGTGCCATCAGTGAGCCGCGCTCTTCCTACGAGCAGTACTTC	CAISEPRSSYEQYF
16	TRBJ2-7	TRBV12-3/TRBV12-4	TRBD1	many	TGTGCCAGCAGTACCGTCGGGACAGGGGGTGCCTACGAGCAGTACTTC	CASSTVGTGGAYEQYF
12	TRBJ2-7	TRBV12-3/TRBV12-4	-	few	TGTGCCAGCACCAACTCTAGAGGCGAGCAGTACTTC	CASTNSRGEQYF
14	TRBJ1-2	TRBV2	TRBD1	many	TGTGCCAGTACGGGACAGGGAAATCTCTTTGGCTACACCTTC	CASTGQGNLFGYTF
16	TRBJ1-1	TRBV6-1	TRBD1	-	TGTGCCAGCAGACCCGACCGGACAGGGGGGCACACTGAAGCTTTCTTT	CASRPDRTGGHTEAFF
13	TRBJ2-7	TRBV7-2	-	many	TGTGCCAGCAGCTTCCTGAGCTCCTACGAGCAGTACTTC	CASSFLSSYEQYF